These T cell receptor beta chains were read from a single sample in a study of blood T cells in healthy people across ages. One entry per CDR3 protein, called by TCRdb with MiXCR from the 5' RACE reads. The repertoire holds 700,000 or so distinct CDR3 sequences, with about a fifth as singletons. The sample comprised blood. Every receptor here comes from a man in his sixties or seventies in good health. Both conserved end residues are part of each CDR3. The D gene is left open where the match is weak. Clone size is stated in some rows and not others, as once, few, many or a class when expanded.

NA	TRBV18	TRBJ2-5	NA	CASSPVSGQETQYF	TGTGCCAGCTCACCGGTTAGCGGTCAAGAGACCCAGTACTTC
NA	TRBV29-1	TRBJ2-1	few	CSVELIQGNEQFF	TGCAGCGTTGAACTTATCCAGGGAAATGAGCAGTTCTTC
NA	TRBV9	TRBJ2-1	NA	CASSVDLRAYNEQFF	TGTGCCAGCAGCGTAGACCTGAGAGCCTACAATGAGCAGTTCTTC
NA	TRBV7-2	TRBJ2-1	few	CASSLGTEQFF	TGTGCCAGCAGCTTAGGTACTGAGCAGTTCTTC
NA	TRBV6-1	TRBJ1-1	few	CASSDFAGPNTEAFF	TGTGCCAGCAGTGATTTTGCCGGACCGAACACTGAAGCTTTCTTT
TRBD1	TRBV29-1	TRBJ1-4	few	CSVEAGTGNEKLFF	TGCAGCGTTGAAGCCGGGACAGGGAATGAAAAACTGTTTTTT
NA	TRBV2	TRBJ2-5	NA	CASSDLRGYQETQYF	TGTGCCAGCAGTGACCTGCGGGGATACCAAGAGACCCAGTACTTC
TRBD2	TRBV4-2	TRBJ2-1	NA	CASSQGTGLAGVNEQFF	TGTGCCAGCAGCCAAGGAACCGGACTAGCGGGAGTCAATGAGCAGTTCTTC
TRBD1	TRBV10-3	TRBJ2-5	NA	CAISGDRGLPETQYF	TGTGCCATCAGTGGCGACAGGGGGCTGCCAGAGACCCAGTACTTC
NA	TRBV6-1	TRBJ2-1	NA	CASSEGGIPFYEQFF	TGTGCCAGCAGTGAAGGTGGTATCCCTTTCTACGAGCAGTTCTTC
NA	TRBV6-5	TRBJ2-3	NA	CASSYSAAGSSDTQYF	TGTGCCAGCAGTTACTCTGCGGCCGGCTCCTCAGATACGCAGTATTTT
NA	TRBV28	TRBJ2-1	few	CASSQQRLYNEQFF	TGTGCCAGCAGCCAACAGAGACTTTACAATGAGCAGTTCTTC
NA	TRBV3-1	TRBJ1-1	NA	CASSQDQVKAAEAFF	TGTGCCAGCAGCCAAGATCAGGTGAAGGCGGCTGAAGCTTTCTTT
TRBD2	TRBV15	TRBJ2-1	few	CATSTTSGRATYNEQFF	TGTGCCACCAGCACGACTAGCGGGAGGGCAACCTACAATGAGCAGTTCTTC
NA	TRBV6-5	TRBJ1-6	NA	CASSYSNVSPLHF	TGTGCCAGCAGTTACTCAAATGTATCACCCCTCCACTTT
TRBD2	TRBV5-5	TRBJ2-1	many	CASSFSGTSGPGGEQFF	TGTGCCAGCAGCTTCTCCGGGACTAGCGGCCCCGGGGGTGAGCAGTTCTTC
NA	TRBV7-6	TRBJ2-1	NA	CASSTEGFYNEQFF	TGTGCCAGCAGCACCGAGGGGTTTTACAATGAGCAGTTCTTC
TRBD1	TRBV7-9	TRBJ1-1	NA	CTSSLIQGGKTEAFF	TGTACCAGCAGCCTAATACAGGGGGGAAAAACTGAAGCTTTCTTT
NA	TRBV20-1	TRBJ2-1	few	CSAREEGYEQFF	TGCAGTGCTAGAGAGGAGGGCTATGAGCAGTTCTTC
NA	TRBV5-6	TRBJ2-5	NA	CASSGVPVLETQYF	TGTGCCAGCAGCGGAGTACCGGTCTTAGAGACCCAGTACTTC
NA	TRBV6-1	TRBJ1-2	NA	CASSEFYLRGYTF	TGTGCCAGCAGTGAATTCTATTTGAGAGGCTACACCTTC
NA	TRBV4-2	TRBJ2-3	NA	CASSQGMRARTDTQYF	TGTGCCAGCAGCCAAGGAATGAGGGCGCGCACAGATACGCAGTATTTT
NA	TRBV2	TRBJ2-3	few	CASSEVSIRTDTQYF	TGTGCCAGCAGTGAAGTGTCGATTCGCACAGATACGCAGTATTTT
TRBD1	TRBV14	TRBJ1-4	NA	CASSHTGEGEKLFF	TGTGCCAGCAGCCATACAGGGGAGGGCGAAAAACTGTTTTTT
NA	TRBV29-1	TRBJ2-7	once	CSVGGGGNSEQYF	TGCAGCGTCGGGGGAGGGGGGAACAGCGAGCAGTACTTC
NA	TRBV14	TRBJ2-7	many	CASSQDHEQYF	TGTGCCAGCAGCCAAGACCACGAGCAGTACTTC
NA	TRBV12-5	TRBJ1-1	few	CASGPPGDTEAFF	TGTGCTAGTGGCCCCCCGGGGGACACTGAAGCTTTCTTT
NA	TRBV11-2	TRBJ2-5	many	CASSLRRPKDYENSNRATQYF	TGTGCCAGCAGCTTGAGAAGACCAAAGGACTACGAAAATTCCAATAGGGCGACCCAGTACTTC
NA	TRBV15	TRBJ2-5	NA	CATSRSGQRQETQYF	TGTGCCACCAGCAGATCCGGACAGCGACAAGAGACCCAGTACTTC
TRBD2	TRBV4-1	TRBJ2-4	few	CASSQERLAGFVIQYF	TGCGCCAGCAGCCAAGAACGACTAGCGGGATTTGTCATTCAGTACTTC
TRBD2	TRBV19	TRBJ2-1	NA	CASSPLQGGGLNEQFF	TGTGCCAGTAGTCCCCTCCAGGGCGGGGGTCTTAATGAGCAGTTCTTC
NA	TRBV19	TRBJ2-4	NA	CASSIGALAKNIQYF	TGTGCCAGTAGTATAGGGGCATTAGCCAAAAACATTCAGTACTTC
NA	TRBV29-1	TRBJ1-1	few	CSVATAINTEAFF	TGCAGCGTGGCAACGGCCATTAACACTGAAGCTTTCTTT
NA	TRBV5-5	TRBJ1-4	NA	CASSLDGVTNEKLFF	TGTGCCAGCAGCTTGGACGGGGTTACTAATGAAAAACTGTTTTTT
TRBD2	TRBV10-2	TRBJ2-1	many	CASSNHGAGDNNEQFF	TGCGCCAGCAGTAACCACGGAGCGGGGGACAACAATGAGCAGTTCTTC
TRBD1	TRBV14	TRBJ2-2	NA	CASRGQAYTGELFF	TGTGCCAGCAGGGGACAGGCGTACACCGGGGAGCTGTTTTTT
NA	TRBV9	TRBJ2-1	NA	CASGRSGQLTYNEQFF	TGTGCCAGCGGTCGGTCGGGGCAACTCACCTACAATGAGCAGTTCTTC